These 25 T cell receptor beta chains were all obtained from the same sample, sequenced in a study of response to subunit inactivated influenza vaccine. TCRdb itself ran the RT-PCR reads through MiXCR, one entry per CDR3 protein. The table has approximately 570,000 distinct CDR3 sequences, about 8% seen once. The sample here was PBMCs from blood, taken roughly 24 months after vaccination. Every receptor here comes from a man aged 50 to 75 who received an inactivated influenza vaccine.

The chain combines TRBV28 with TRBJ2-2; D not resolved. The CDR3 consists of 12 residues. V lost 6 bases and J lost 6, with 8 bases in between. Germline lookup yields CDR1 MDHEN and CDR2 SYDVKM. DNA of the CDR3: TGTGCCAGCAGGCTCCCCGCCGGGGAGCTGTTTTTT. Translation gives CASRLPAGELFF. Full variable domain (remainder filled in from reference TRBV28 and TRBJ2-2): DVKVTQSSRYLVKRTGEKVFLECVQDMDHENMFWYRQDPGLGLRLIYFSYDVKMKEKGDIPEGYSVSREKKERFSLILESASTNQTSMYLCASRLPAGELFFGEGSRLTVL.

This clonotype came up many times. The V call is TRBV13, the J call TRBJ2-7; 7 bases match TRBD1. After removal of 2 bases from V and 2 bases from J, the junction contained 3 bases not matched to a gene. This CDR3 has 14 amino acids. Germline CDR1 and CDR2: PRHDT and FYEKMQ (reference sequence). CDR3 sequence reads: CASSLRQGPYEQYF. The CDR3 bases are TGTGCCAGCAGCTTACGACAGGGTCCCTACGAGCAGTACTTC.

This clonotype was seen many times. V gene TRBV7-2 combines with J gene TRBJ2-1; 9 positions match TRBD2. CDR3 length equals 15 residues. Germline lookup yields CDR1 SGHTA and CDR2 FQGNSA. Trimming cost V 2 bases and J 9 bases; bases outside gene matches: 8. The CDR3 is CASSLFSGSLGEQFF. The CDR3 nucleotides read TGTGCCAGCAGCTTATTTAGCGGGAGTTTGGGTGAGCAGTTCTTC.

This clonotype was picked up a small number of times. V usage is TRBV4-1 and J usage is TRBJ2-2; 7 bases line up with TRBD1. Losses at the gene ends were 1 base for V and 0 bases for J; bases not matched to a gene: 2. Per the germline V gene, CDR1 is MGHRA and CDR2 is YSYEKL. CDR3 length: 16 residues. CDR3 DNA: TGCGCCAGCAGCCAAGCCGGGACAGCGAACACCGGGGAGCTGTTTTTT. As protein: CASSQAGTANTGELFF.

This clonotype occurred a few times. The chain has TRBV29-1 and TRBJ2-2; D is possibly TRBD1 or TRBD2 (5 bases each). V shed 5 bases and J shed 6 bases, with 7 bases lying between them. The CDR3 runs 11 residues. Germline values: CDR1 SQVTM, CDR2 ANQGSEA. CDR3 nucleotide sequence: TGCAGCGTTATGGGGGCCGGGGAGCTGTTTTTT. It encodes CSVMGAGELFF.

The CDR3 DNA is TGTGCCAGCAGTGCTATCGCCTATGGCTACACCTTC. Its protein product is CASSAIAYGYTF. The chain joins TRBV2 to TRBJ1-2; D call uncertain. Germline CDR1 is SNHLY and CDR2 is FYNNEI. This CDR3 has 12 amino acids. The germline V and J ends were trimmed by 4 bases and 4 bases, with 7 bases remaining between them.

The CDR3 sequence is CASSPRGGSGDYEQYF. CDR3 nucleotide sequence: TGTGCCAGCAGCCCCCGGGGAGGTAGCGGGGATTACGAGCAGTACTTC. V is TRBV4-2 and J is TRBJ2-7; 8 bases map to TRBD2. V shed 4 bases, J shed 4 bases, and the junction held 12 bases outside the gene matches. CDR3 size: 16 residues. Germline V gene lookup returns CDR1 LGHNA and CDR2 YNFKEQ.

In its sample, this clonotype was seen a few times. This sequence joins TRBV12-3 or TRBV12-4 and TRBJ2-3; TRBD2 might be the D (7 bases). The CDR3 runs to 14 residues. The V and J ends lost 6 bases and 6 bases respectively, with 16 bases between them. CDR3 amino acids: CASRTGTTRDTQYF. CDR3 nucleotide sequence: TGTGCCAGCAGAACAGGGACTACCCGGGATACGCAGTATTTT.

This clonotype was detected only a few times. The chain recombines TRBV28 with TRBJ2-3; TRBD1 matches at 7 bases. The CDR3 runs to 13 residues. Germline CDR1 MDHEN, CDR2 SYDVKM. V shed 4 bases, J shed 6 bases, and the junction held 4 bases outside the gene matches. CDR3 region: CASSSTQGDTQYF. The CDR3 DNA follows: TGTGCCAGCAGTTCGACACAGGGGGATACGCAGTATTTT.

There are many counts of this clonotype. The CDR3 bases are TGTGCCAGCAGCTTGGGAATCGGGACAGGGGTTGAAAAACTGTTTTTT. Residues: CASSLGIGTGVEKLFF. This chain links TRBV11-2 with TRBJ1-4; 10 bases align to TRBD1. The V gene end was trimmed by 3 bases and the J gene end by 7 bases; junction bases not matched to a gene: 8. The CDR3 extends over 16 amino acids. CDR1 is SGHAT and CDR2 is FQNNGV in the germline V gene. The full variable domain, its missing parts supplied by reference TRBV11-2 and TRBJ1-4, is EAGVAQSPRYKIIEKRQSVAFWCNPISGHATLYWYQQILGQGPKLLIQFQNNGVVDDSQLPKDRFSAERLKGVDSTLKIQPAKLEDSAVYLCASSLGIGTGVEKLFFGSGTQLSVL.

This clonotype came up a few times. The chain couples TRBV5-1 to TRBJ2-2, with D hard to call. The germline gives CDR1 SGHRS, CDR2 YFSETQ. Trimming removed 0 bases from V and 5 bases from J, with 11 bases in between. CDR3 length equals 15 residues. The CDR3 DNA reads as TGCGCCAGCAGCTTGGATGGCATCCTTACCGGGGAGCTGTTTTTT. This sequence encodes CASSLDGILTGELFF.

In this sample, this clonotype turned up many times. Written as DNA, the CDR3 is TGTGCCAGCAGTCTTGGACACCGGCTGAATAATTCACCCCTCCACTTT. Translating gives CASSLGHRLNNSPLHF. This chain links TRBV6-1 with TRBJ1-6; possibly TRBD1 for D (5 bases). V shed 5 bases and J shed 5 bases, with 16 bases lying between them. Germline CDR1 reads MNHNS; CDR2 reads SASEGT. This CDR3 has 16 amino acids.

This clonotype has a handful of counts. The chain carries TRBV11-2 and TRBJ1-1; 7 bases match TRBD1. Trimming cost V 4 bases and J 3 bases; bases outside gene matches: 8. Germline V gene sequence: CDR1 SGHAT, CDR2 FQNNGV. CDR3 length equals 15 residues. This chain's CDR3 is CASSSLQGRDTEAFF. The CDR3 region has the DNA TGTGCCAGCAGCTCCTTACAGGGGAGGGACACTGAAGCTTTCTTT.

The sample holds a few counts of this clonotype. The gene calls are TRBV6-1 and TRBJ2-7, with 8 bases fitting TRBD2. The CDR3 extends over 14 amino acids. V dropped 6 bases and J dropped 0; count of bases not matched to a gene: 4. In germline, CDR1 is MNHNS, CDR2 SASEGT. CDR3 sequence reads: CASSGGDASYEQYF. The CDR3 DNA sequence: TGTGCCAGCAGCGGGGGGGACGCCTCCTACGAGCAGTACTTC.

This clonotype was seen more than once but under ten times. The chain employs TRBV20-1 and TRBJ1-3; tentatively, D is TRBD1 (5 bases). The CDR3 is 13 residues long. Germline CDR1 and CDR2: DFQATT and SNEGSKA (reference sequence). Trimming removed 3 bases at V and 3 bases at J, with 9 bases between. This CDR3 is CSASGGGGNTIYF. The CDR3, as DNA: TGCAGTGCTAGTGGGGGGGGTGGAAACACCATATATTTT.

This clonotype has at least ten counts. The chain employs TRBV4-1 and TRBJ1-5; 7 nucleotides line up with TRBD1. The CDR3 has 17 amino acids. The ends lost 1 base at V and 3 bases at J; junction bases unmatched: 9. The germline CDR1 and CDR2 sequences are MGHRA and YSYEKL. The CDR3, as DNA: TGCGCCAGCAGCCAAGGGGGAGGGGGCGCAAACAATCAGCCCCAGCATTTT. This codes for CASSQGGGGANNQPQHF.

This rearrangement joins TRBV10-3 to TRBJ1-6; D is unresolved. V lost 6 bases to trimming and J lost 5 bases, with 5 bases between them. The CDR3 is 12 amino acids. Germline CDR1 and CDR2: ENHRY and SYGVKD. CDR3 coding DNA: TGTGCCATCAGGGCAGATAATTCACCCCTCCACTTT. Protein: CAIRADNSPLHF.

The J gene is TRBJ2-3, the V gene TRBV20-1; maybe TRBD1 (6 bases). CDR3 length: 15 amino acids. Germline-derived CDR1 and CDR2 are DFQATT and SNEGSKA (reference sequence). V was shortened by 3 bases and J by 4 bases, with 17 bases between the two germline ends. The CDR3 region has the DNA TGCAGTGCTAGCCTGGCAGGGGTTCGTTCAGATACGCAGTATTTT. This codes for CSASLAGVRSDTQYF.

At least ten counts were recorded for this clonotype. V gene TRBV7-2 combines with J gene TRBJ1-3; D unclear. This CDR3 contains 12 residues. Trimming left V 1 base short and J 4 bases short, with 2 bases between. The germline V gene has CDR1 SGHTA and CDR2 FQGNSA. CDR3 sequence reads: CASSLVGNTIYF. In nucleotides, the CDR3 is TGTGCCAGCAGCTTAGTGGGAAACACCATATATTTT.

This clonotype has ten or more counts. This chain uses TRBV4-3 with TRBJ1-1; 7 nucleotides line up with TRBD1. Germline values: CDR1 LGHNA, CDR2 YSLEER. The CDR3 has 16 amino acids. Trimming at V came to 4 bases and at J to 7 bases, leaving 15 bases not matched to a gene. CDR3: CASSPYARGRSGEAFF. In DNA, the CDR3 is TGCGCCAGCAGCCCCTATGCTAGGGGGCGGTCGGGTGAAGCTTTCTTT.

At least ten counts were recorded for this clonotype. CDR3 in amino acids: CASSPMGNTEAFF. The CDR3 DNA reads TGTGCCAGCTCACCAATGGGGAACACTGAAGCTTTCTTT. The chain employs TRBV18 and TRBJ1-1, with D hard to call. The length of the CDR3 is 13 residues. The germline V and J ends were trimmed by 2 bases and 1 base, with 5 bases remaining between them. CDR1 is KGHSH and CDR2 is LQKENI in the germline V gene.

This clonotype has at least ten counts. The chain uses TRBV29-1 and TRBJ1-2, with D uncertain. Per germline, CDR1 SQVTM and CDR2 ANQGSEA. The CDR3 loop spans 12 amino acids. With 4 bases removed from V and 2 bases from J, the gap between germline ends came to 8 bases. CDR3 sequence (DNA): TGCAGCGTTGCGGACGGGAACTATGGCTACACCTTC. Its protein product is CSVADGNYGYTF.

Only a few counts were recorded for this clonotype. This chain connects TRBV5-1 to TRBJ2-7; 8 nucleotides align to TRBD1. The junction had 14 bases not matched to a gene; V was cut back by 2 bases and J by 7 bases. There are 16 residues in the CDR3. CDR1 is SGHRS, CDR2 YFSETQ, per germline. The CDR3 region is CASSFVEAGGLREQYF. CDR3 in DNA: TGCGCCAGCAGCTTCGTGGAGGCAGGGGGCTTGAGAGAGCAGTACTTC.

There are many counts of this clonotype. The chain recombines TRBV5-1 with TRBJ2-7, with TRBD2 identical over 12 bases. The CDR3 contains 18 residues. The V gene's germline CDR1 is SGHRS and CDR2 YFSETQ. Trimming at V came to 3 bases and at J to 3 bases, leaving 13 bases not matched to a gene. The CDR3 sequence is CASSYRTSGAHPYYEQYF. CDR3 in DNA: TGCGCCAGCAGCTACCGGACTAGCGGGGCCCACCCCTACTACGAGCAGTACTTC.

This clonotype was detected many times. The chain carries TRBV12-3 or TRBV12-4 and TRBJ1-6, with unresolved D. The CDR3 sequence is 13 residues long. The ends were cut back, 6 bases at V and 8 bases at J, with 11 bases in the middle. The DNA of the CDR3 is TGTGCCAGCAGAGAGGAGGGAGATTCACCCCTCCACTTT. Translated, it gives CASREEGDSPLHF.